What follows are 14 T cell receptor beta chains derived from one specimen sequenced in a study of T-cell reconstitution after alpha-beta-depleted transplantation in children (dated by TCRdb to the mid-2010s). Library method: PCR. TCRdb records Illumina HiSeq 2500 as the sequencer. TCR libraries were prepared with molecular barcoding, using unique molecular identifiers to normalize TCRbeta repertoire quantification. TCRdb's own reprocessing of the public reads used fastp at Q25 and MiXCR and kept productive beta chains. Each record represents a unique CDR3 protein, reported with the most common genes and DNA among its rows. The sample contains 300,000 to 350,000 distinct CDR3 sequences, about 17% of them found a single time. The top ten clonotypes cover approximately 44% of the sample. The treatment or condition label here, explained by the study, means: allogeneic hematopoietic cell transplantation with graft depleted of TCRalphabeta T cells and CD19 B cells.

The sequencing used PBMCs, mostly from graft donor cells, collected 360 days after TCRalphabeta/CD19-depleted stem cell transplant. These receptors were collected from a male patient under 10 years old who had a stem cell transplant for acute lymphoblastic leukemia, so the T cells may come from the graft donor.

This clonotype was observed at least ten times. The chain joins TRBV10-3 to TRBJ2-5; 8 bases are shared with TRBD1. This CDR3 contains 13 residues. Trimming at V came to 6 bases and at J to 3 bases, leaving 3 bases not matched to a gene. Germline CDR1 ENHRY, CDR2 SYGVKD. The CDR3 reads CAISPTGEETQYF. CDR3 coding DNA: TGTGCCATCAGCCCGACAGGGGAAGAGACCCAGTACTTC.

This clonotype was observed at least ten times. The chain joins TRBV7-6 to TRBJ1-4; the D is unclear. The CDR3 totals 14 residues. CDR1 and CDR2 (germline): SGHVS, FNYEAQ. Deletions cut 5 bases from V and 6 bases from J, with 13 bases between. The CDR3 reads CASSLRHGDEKLFF. In DNA form, the CDR3 reads TGTGCCAGCAGCCTTAGGCACGGAGATGAAAAACTGTTTTTT.

The V call is TRBV6-2 or TRBV6-3, the J call TRBJ2-3; 13 bases map to TRBD2. With 3 bases clipped from V and 4 bases from J, the junction kept 4 bases outside the gene matches. The germline V gene encodes CDR1 MNHEY and CDR2 SVGEGT. The CDR3 is made up of 16 amino acids. CDR3 sequence reads: CASSYSGLAGADTQYF. In DNA, the CDR3 is TGTGCCAGCAGTTATTCAGGACTAGCGGGAGCAGATACGCAGTATTTT.

This clonotype was observed a handful of times. V and J are TRBV4-1 and TRBJ2-5, with 11 bases aligning to TRBD2. CDR3 length: 17 amino acids. The V gene's germline CDR1 is MGHRA and CDR2 YSYEKL. J gave up 4 bases and V 1 base, and 8 bases lay outside the gene matches. The CDR3 protein is CASSQAPGLAVPETQYF. CDR3 DNA: TGCGCCAGCAGCCAAGCCCCGGGACTAGCGGTCCCAGAGACCCAGTACTTC.

V usage is TRBV28 and J usage is TRBJ2-1; possibly TRBD1 for D (6 bases). V was shortened by 2 bases and J by 3 bases, with 14 bases between the two germline ends. Per the germline V gene, CDR1 is MDHEN and CDR2 is SYDVKM. CDR3 length: 16 amino acids. The CDR3 region is CASSLLTGDYYNEQFF. DNA for the CDR3: TGTGCCAGCAGTTTACTGACAGGCGACTACTACAATGAGCAGTTCTTC.

This clonotype occurred a few times. The chain links TRBV4-1 to TRBJ2-3, with D uncertain. The CDR3 runs to 15 residues. V lost 3 bases to trimming and J lost 6 bases, with 16 bases between them. The germline V gene has CDR1 MGHRA and CDR2 YSYEKL. Written as DNA, the CDR3 is TGCGCCAGCAGCCACCATGACACCCCTGGGGATACGCAGTATTTT. Amino acid sequence: CASSHHDTPGDTQYF.

This clonotype was seen only a few times. J is TRBJ2-6 and V is TRBV4-1, with D hard to call. This CDR3 has 17 amino acids. The V end lost 4 bases, the J end lost 1 base, and 14 bases lay between the germline ends. CDR1 is MGHRA, CDR2 YSYEKL, per germline. The CDR3 sequence is CASSLTPVFSGANVLTF. The CDR3 DNA reads as TGCGCCAGCAGCCTCACCCCCGTGTTTTCTGGGGCCAACGTCCTGACTTTC.

The sample holds a few counts of this clonotype. The chain combines TRBV20-1 with TRBJ2-1; weak D call: TRBD2 (6 bases). Trimming stripped 3 bases from V and 4 bases from J, with 16 bases between. The CDR3 totals 15 residues. The V gene's germline CDR1 is DFQATT and CDR2 SNEGSKA (reference sequence). This CDR3 is CSAREHRAGYNEQFF. DNA for the CDR3: TGCAGTGCTAGGGAGCACCGCGCGGGGTACAATGAGCAGTTCTTC.

This clonotype has a handful of counts. The chain carries TRBV20-1 and TRBJ2-7; 13 bases align to TRBD2. The trim removed 1 base at V and 3 bases at J, leaving 6 bases unmatched. Germline V CDR1 and CDR2: DFQATT, SNEGSKA (reference sequence). The CDR3 is 16 amino acids. The CDR3 reads CSARGGTSGIFYEQYF. The CDR3 DNA reads as TGCAGTGCTAGAGGGGGGACTAGCGGGATTTTCTACGAGCAGTACTTC.

The chain couples TRBV5-1 to TRBJ2-7; tentatively, D is TRBD1 (6 bases). Germline lookup yields CDR1 SGHRS and CDR2 YFSETQ. This CDR3 is built from 16 residues. Deletions cut 1 base from V and 3 bases from J, with 17 bases between. As DNA, the CDR3 is TGCGCCAGCAGCTTGTTAGCTGGGTCAGGGGTCTACGAGCAGTACTTC. Translating it yields CASSLLAGSGVYEQYF.

This clonotype was detected a few times. This chain connects TRBV18 to TRBJ2-7, with 7 nucleotides matching TRBD1. This CDR3 is built from 15 residues. V lost 3 bases to trimming and J lost 3 bases; unmatched junction nucleotides: 8. Germline CDR1 is KGHSH and CDR2 is LQKENI. The CDR3 region is CASSPGQVLSYEQYF. CDR3 nucleotides: TGTGCCAGCTCACCCGGACAGGTCCTCAGCTACGAGCAGTACTTC.

There are many counts of this clonotype. This chain joins TRBV3-1 and TRBJ2-3, with D possibly being TRBD1 (5 bases). CDR1 is LGHDT, CDR2 YNNKEL, per germline (reference sequence). Deletions cut 1 base from V and 8 bases from J, with 7 bases between. The CDR3 spans 12 residues. The CDR3 protein is CASSQVGVTQYF. The CDR3 DNA follows: TGTGCCAGCAGCCAAGTAGGGGTTACGCAGTATTTT.

V gene TRBV12-3 or TRBV12-4 combines with J gene TRBJ2-3; the match to TRBD1 covers 8 bases. V dropped 3 bases and J dropped 4; count of bases not matched to a gene: 3. The CDR3 has 14 amino acids. The chain's CDR3 is CASSFVQGADTQYF. The CDR3 region has the DNA TGTGCCAGCAGTTTCGTACAGGGGGCAGATACGCAGTATTTT.

The rearrangement uses TRBV4-3 and TRBJ1-3, with TRBD1 matching 7 bases. This CDR3 has 15 residues. V lost 4 bases, J lost 0 bases, and 3 bases stayed unmatched. CDR1 and CDR2 from the germline V gene are LGHNA and YSLEER. CDR3 nucleotides: TGCGCCAGCAGCCTAGGGACAGTCTCTGGAAACACCATATATTTT. Protein sequence: CASSLGTVSGNTIYF.